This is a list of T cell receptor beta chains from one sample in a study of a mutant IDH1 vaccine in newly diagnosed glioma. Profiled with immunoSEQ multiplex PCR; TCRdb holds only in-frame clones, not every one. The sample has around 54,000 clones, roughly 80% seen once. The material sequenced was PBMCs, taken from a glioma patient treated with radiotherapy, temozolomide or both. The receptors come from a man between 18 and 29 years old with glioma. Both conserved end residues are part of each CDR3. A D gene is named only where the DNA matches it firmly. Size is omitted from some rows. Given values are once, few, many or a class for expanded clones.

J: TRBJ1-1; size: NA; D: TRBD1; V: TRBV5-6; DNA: TGTGCCAGCAGCGATACAGGGGAAGTCACTGAAGCTTTCTTT; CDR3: CASSDTGEVTEAFF
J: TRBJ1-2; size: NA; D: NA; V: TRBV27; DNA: TGTGCCAGCAGTTCCATCCCCCTGTTTACCTATGGCTACACCTTC; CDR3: CASSSIPLFTYGYTF
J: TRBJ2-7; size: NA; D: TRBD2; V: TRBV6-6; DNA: TGTGCCAGCCGCCGCCTAGCGGGAGTGGGCGAGCAGTACTTC; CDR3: CASRRLAGVGEQYF
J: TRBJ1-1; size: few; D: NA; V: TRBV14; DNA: TGTGCCAGCAGCCAAGAAGGCTTCGGAGCTGAAGCTTTCTTT; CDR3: CASSQEGFGAEAFF
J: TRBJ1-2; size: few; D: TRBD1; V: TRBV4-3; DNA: TGCGCCAGCAGCCAAGTGATAGGAGGGGGCGGTTATGGCTACACCTTC; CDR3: CASSQVIGGGGYGYTF
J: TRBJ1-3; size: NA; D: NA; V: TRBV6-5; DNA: TGTGCCAGCAGTTACGGGGCGGGGTACACCATATATTTT; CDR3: CASSYGAGYTIYF
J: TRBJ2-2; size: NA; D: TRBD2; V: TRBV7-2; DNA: TGTGCCAGCAGCCCTACAGCGGGAGTACCCGGGGAGCTGTTTTTT; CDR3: CASSPTAGVPGELFF
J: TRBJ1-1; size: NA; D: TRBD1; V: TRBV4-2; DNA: TGTGCCAGCAGCCGCAACAGGGGTAACACTGAAGCTTTCTTT; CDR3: CASSRNRGNTEAFF
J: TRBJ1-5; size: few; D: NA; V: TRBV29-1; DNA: TGCAGCGTTGATTGGGGTCTGGGAAATCAGCCCCAGCATTTT; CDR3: CSVDWGLGNQPQHF
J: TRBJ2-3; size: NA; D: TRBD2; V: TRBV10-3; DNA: TGTGCCATCAGTGAGCCGCCCGGGACTACACTGATTGGCACAGATACGCAGTATTTT; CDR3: CAISEPPGTTLIGTDTQYF
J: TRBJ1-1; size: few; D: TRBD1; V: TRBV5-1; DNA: TGCGCCAGCAGAAAAACATCGACAGGGGTGGCTTTCTTT; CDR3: CASRKTSTGVAFF
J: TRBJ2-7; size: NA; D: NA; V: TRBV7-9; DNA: TGTGCCAGCAGCCACCCAGATTCCTACGAGCAGTACTTC; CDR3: CASSHPDSYEQYF
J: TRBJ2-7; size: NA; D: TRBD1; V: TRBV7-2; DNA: TGTGCCAGCAGCTTAGAGGGACAGGGTTCCTACGAGCAGTACTTC; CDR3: CASSLEGQGSYEQYF
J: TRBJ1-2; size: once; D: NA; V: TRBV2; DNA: TGTGCCAGCACCTTTGGCCTGAACTATGGCTACACCTTC; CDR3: CASTFGLNYGYTF
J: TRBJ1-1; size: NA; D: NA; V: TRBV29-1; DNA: TGCAGCGTTGAAAATGCAGGCGGAAACACTGAAGCTTTCTTT; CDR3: CSVENAGGNTEAFF
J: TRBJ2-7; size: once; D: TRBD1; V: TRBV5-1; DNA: TGCGCCAGCAGCTTAATGGGGACAGGGGGCCACGAGCAGTACTTC; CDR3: CASSLMGTGGHEQYF
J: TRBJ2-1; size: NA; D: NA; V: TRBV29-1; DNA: TGCAGCGGTGGTGTGGTTTCCTACAATGAGCAGTTCTTC; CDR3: CSGGVVSYNEQFF
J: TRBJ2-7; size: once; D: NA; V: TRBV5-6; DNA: TGTGCCAGCAGCAGGTGGGCCTACGAGCAGTACTTC; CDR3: CASSRWAYEQYF
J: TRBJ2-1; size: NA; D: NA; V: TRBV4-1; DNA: TGCGCCAGCAGCCAAGACGAACGGTTGAATGAGCAGTTCTTC; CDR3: CASSQDERLNEQFF
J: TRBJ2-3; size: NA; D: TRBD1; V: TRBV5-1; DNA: TGCGCCAGCAGCTTGGTTGGTATGGGGGACAGGGACCCAGATACGCAGTATTTT; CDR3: CASSLVGMGDRDPDTQYF
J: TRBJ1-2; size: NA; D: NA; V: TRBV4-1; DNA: TGCGCCAGCAGCCAAGATAGGGGGTTCGGGAACTATGGCTACACCTTC; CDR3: CASSQDRGFGNYGYTF
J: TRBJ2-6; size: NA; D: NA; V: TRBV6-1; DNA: TGTGCCAGCAGGCCCCAGGGCTCTGGGGCCAACGTCCTGACTTTC; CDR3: CASRPQGSGANVLTF
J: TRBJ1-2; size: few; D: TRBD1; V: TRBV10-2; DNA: TGCGCCAGCAGTCCGGACCAGGGGGGAGGCTATGGCTACACCTTC; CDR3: CASSPDQGGGYGYTF
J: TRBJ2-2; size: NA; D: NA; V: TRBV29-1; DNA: TGCAGCGTTGAAAGTTCGGGAGTGGGAACCGGGGAGCTGTTTTTT; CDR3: CSVESSGVGTGELFF
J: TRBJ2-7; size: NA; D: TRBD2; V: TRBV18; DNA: TGTGCCAGCTCACCATGGACTAGCGGGAGAACCTACGAGCAGTACTTC; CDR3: CASSPWTSGRTYEQYF
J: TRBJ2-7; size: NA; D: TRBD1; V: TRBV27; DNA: TGTGCCAGCAGTTTACAGGGGGCAGCCTACGAGCAGTACTTC; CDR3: CASSLQGAAYEQYF
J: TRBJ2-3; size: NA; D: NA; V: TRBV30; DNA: TGTGCCTGGAGTGTACTGGGAGATACGCAGTATTTT; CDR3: CAWSVLGDTQYF
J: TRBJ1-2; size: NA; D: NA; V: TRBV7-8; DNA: TGTGCCAGCAGCTTCGCAGGGGTTGGAGTCTATGGCTACACCTTC; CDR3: CASSFAGVGVYGYTF
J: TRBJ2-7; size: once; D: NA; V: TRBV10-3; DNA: TGTGCCATCAGTGAGTCGTTGGGGATACTCTACGAGCAGTACTTC; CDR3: CAISESLGILYEQYF
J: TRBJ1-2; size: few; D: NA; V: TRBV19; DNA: TGTGCCAGTAGTGCCCAGGGACTCGCTAACTATGGCTACACCTTC; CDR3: CASSAQGLANYGYTF
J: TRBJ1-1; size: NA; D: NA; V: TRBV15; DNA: TGTGCCACCAGCCCGCCCTCCCCGATAAACACTGAAGCTTTCTTT; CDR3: CATSPPSPINTEAFF
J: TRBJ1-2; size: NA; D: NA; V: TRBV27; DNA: TGTGCCAGCAGTTTACACGGGACACAGAACTATGGCTACACCTTC; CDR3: CASSLHGTQNYGYTF
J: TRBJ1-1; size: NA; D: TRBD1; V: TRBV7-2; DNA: TGTGCCAGCAGCTTGGGGACAGTAAACACTGAAGCTTTCTTT; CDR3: CASSLGTVNTEAFF
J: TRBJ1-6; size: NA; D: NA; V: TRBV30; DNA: TGTGCCTGGAGTGTACTGATAGGCTATAATTCACCCCTCCACTTT; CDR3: CAWSVLIGYNSPLHF
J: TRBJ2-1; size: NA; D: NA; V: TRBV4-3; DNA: TGCGCCAGCAGCCAAGGAGGACCAGGGAGCTCCTACAATGAGCAGTTCTTC; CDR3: CASSQGGPGSSYNEQFF
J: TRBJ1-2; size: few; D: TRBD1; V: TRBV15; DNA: TGTGCCACCAGCAGAGAACCGGGACAGGGTCGTTATGGCTACACCTTC; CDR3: CATSREPGQGRYGYTF
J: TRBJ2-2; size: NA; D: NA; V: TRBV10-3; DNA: TGTGCCATCAGTGAACTAGTTGACACCGGGGAGCTGTTTTTT; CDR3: CAISELVDTGELFF
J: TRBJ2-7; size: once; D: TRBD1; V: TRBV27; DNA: TGTGCCAGCGGAGACAGGGGCAACTACGAGCAGTACTTC; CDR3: CASGDRGNYEQYF
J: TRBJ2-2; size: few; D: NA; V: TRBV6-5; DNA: TGTGCCAGCAAGAGAGTTTTCGCCGGGGAGCTGTTTTTT; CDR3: CASKRVFAGELFF
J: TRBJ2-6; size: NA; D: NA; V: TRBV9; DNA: TGTGCCAGCAGCGCCGTTTCCTCTGGGGCCAACGTCCTGACTTTC; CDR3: CASSAVSSGANVLTF
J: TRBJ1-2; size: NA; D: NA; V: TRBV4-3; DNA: TGCGCCAGCAGCCAAGACAGAATGAACTATGGCTACACCTTC; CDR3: CASSQDRMNYGYTF
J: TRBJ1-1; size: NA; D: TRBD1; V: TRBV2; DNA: TGTGCCAGCAGAGCCAGGGGGCTTCGGACTGAAGCTTTCTTT; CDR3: CASRARGLRTEAFF
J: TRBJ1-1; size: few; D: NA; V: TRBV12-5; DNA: TGTGCTAGTGGTTTGGCCGCATTAGAAGCTTTCTTT; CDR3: CASGLAALEAFF
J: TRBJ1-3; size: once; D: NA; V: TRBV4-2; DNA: TGTGCCAGCAGCCAAGATAAGGCAGGGTACTCTGGAAACACCATATATTTT; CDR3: CASSQDKAGYSGNTIYF
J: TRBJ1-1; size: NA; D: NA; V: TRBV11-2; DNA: TGTGCCAGCAGCTTAGAATCTAGGAACACTGAAGCTTTCTTT; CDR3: CASSLESRNTEAFF
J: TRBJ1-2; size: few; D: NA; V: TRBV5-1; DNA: TGCGCCAGCAGCTTGGAAGGCTCCCGCGGCTACACCTTC; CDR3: CASSLEGSRGYTF
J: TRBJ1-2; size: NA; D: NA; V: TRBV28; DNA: TGTGCCAGCAGTTTAAGTCAGGTCTATGGCTACACCTTC; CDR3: CASSLSQVYGYTF
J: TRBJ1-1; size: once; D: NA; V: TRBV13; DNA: TGTGCCAGCAGCTTACGTATGGGGGACTTCACTGAAGCTTTCTTT; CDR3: CASSLRMGDFTEAFF
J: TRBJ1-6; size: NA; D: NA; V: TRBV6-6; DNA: TGTGCCAGCAGTTACTCTCCCCGAAGGCCTTTGGCCCTCCACTTT; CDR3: CASSYSPRRPLALHF
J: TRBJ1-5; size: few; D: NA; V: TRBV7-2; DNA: TGTGCCAGCAGCTTAGTAGGGTCGGGAGGCCAGCCCCAGCATTTT; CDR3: CASSLVGSGGQPQHF
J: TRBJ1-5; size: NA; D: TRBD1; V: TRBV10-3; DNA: TGTGCCATCAGCGTCGACAGGGGCGTTCAGCCCCAGCATTTT; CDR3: CAISVDRGVQPQHF
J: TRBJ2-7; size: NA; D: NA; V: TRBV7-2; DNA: TGTGCCAGCAGCTATCTTCCCGTTGGGGGGGGCCGATACGAGCAGTACTTC; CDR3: CASSYLPVGGGRYEQYF
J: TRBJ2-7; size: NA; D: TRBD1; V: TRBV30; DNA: TGTGCCTGCTGGGACAGCCGCTACGAGCAGTACTTC; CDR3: CACWDSRYEQYF
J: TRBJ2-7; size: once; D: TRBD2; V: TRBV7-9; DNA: TGTGCCAGCAGCTTAGTGGGCGGGGGAACCTCCTACGAGCAGTACTTC; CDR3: CASSLVGGGTSYEQYF
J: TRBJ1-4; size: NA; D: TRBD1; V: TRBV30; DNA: TGTGCCGGCAGGGGACAGGGAGGAACAACTAATGAAAAACTGTTTTTT; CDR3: CAGRGQGGTTNEKLFF